Reported below is one TCR beta chain. The sample belongs to a study of control samples from healthy donors and cancer patients. V was clipped by 8 bases and J by 5 bases; unmatched bases: 22. CDR3 length: 18 residues. Germline V gene sequence: CDR1 MDHEN, CDR2 SYDVKM. Produced via immunoSEQ multiplex PCR; TCRdb's table is partial and in-frame only. The table lists roughly 200,000 clones, 85% to 95% of them singletons. Sequencing was done on a sample of blood. The chain couples TRBV28 to TRBJ1-2; 8 nucleotides match TRBD1. This TCR was sampled from a man between 45 and 60 years old in good health. This CDR3 reads CASRTLDRGYAGGYGYTF. The CDR3 DNA reads as TGTGCCAGCCGGACGTTAGACAGGGGCTACGCCGGAGGGTATGGCTACACCTTC.